Reported below is one T cell receptor beta chain. The data originate from a study of cytomegalovirus exposure and HLA in healthy donors. Primers for the PCR totalled 60 Vbeta and 13 Jbeta. Generated by immunoSEQ multiplex PCR, the TCRdb table keeps only in-frame clones and is missing some. Found here are roughly 150,000 clones, around 70% of them singletons; the top ten hold 4% to 5%. Germline V gives CDR1 SGHRS, CDR2 YFSETQ. V gave up 0 bases and J gave up 6 bases; unmatched junction bases: 6. This CDR3 comprises 15 residues. This chain connects TRBV5-1 to TRBJ1-1; 9 bases align to TRBD1. The receptor comes from a young man in good health and CMV-seropositive. What was sequenced was PBMCs. This CDR3 is CASSLGDREFAEAFF. The CDR3 region has the DNA TGCGCCAGCAGCTTGGGGGACAGGGAATTCGCTGAAGCTTTCTTT.